One and the same sample provided the 7 T cell receptor beta chains below, sequenced in a study of blood T cell repertoires in COVID-19. Clones were sequenced by immunoSEQ multiplex PCR, and TCRdb holds only the in-frame ones, with some missing. The table has approximately 350,000 clones, 80% to 90% seen once. Sequencing was performed on peripheral blood. These receptors all come from a woman in her fifties or sixties with COVID-19, enrolled during active disease.

The chain carries TRBV30 and TRBJ1-6; D is perhaps TRBD1 (6 bases). Per the germline V gene, CDR1 is GTSNPN and CDR2 is SVGIG (reference sequence). This CDR3 is built from 14 residues. The CDR3 DNA is TGTGTTCTCTCTTCGAGGACAGATAATTCACCCCTCCACTTT. It translates to CVLSSRTDNSPLHF.

Here the CDR3 DNA reads TGTGCCAGCAGCCACACACAGGGAACTGATAATTCACCCCTCCACTTT. Its translation: CASSHTQGTDNSPLHF. The chain employs TRBV7-2 and TRBJ1-6, with D possibly being TRBD1 (6 bases). This CDR3 has 16 residues. The V end was cut by 5 bases, the J end by 5 bases, with 16 bases between. Germline CDR1 and CDR2: SGHTA and FQGNSA.

The chain uses TRBV4-3 and TRBJ2-1, with a possible D match to TRBD1 (5 bases). This CDR3 spans 13 amino acids. Germline V gene lookup returns CDR1 LGHNA and CDR2 YSLEER. The V and J ends lost 2 bases and 7 bases respectively, with 9 bases between them. The CDR3 loop reads CASSQPGRNEQFF. CDR3 sequence (DNA): TGCGCCAGCAGCCAACCAGGGCGGAATGAGCAGTTCTTC.

This chain connects TRBV6-5 to TRBJ1-5; 9 nucleotides line up with TRBD1. The CDR3 is 14 residues long. V was clipped by 0 bases and J by 8 bases; unmatched bases: 2. In germline, CDR1 is MNHEY, CDR2 SVGAGI. The CDR3 nucleotides are TGTGCCAGCAGTTACTCGGGGACAGGGAAGCCCCAGCATTTT. Translation: CASSYSGTGKPQHF.

V and J are TRBV7-3 and TRBJ2-1; the D is unclear. CDR3 length equals 15 residues. Germline assignment: CDR1 SGHTA and CDR2 FQGTGA. V was pared by 4 bases and J by 10 bases, with 20 bases between. CDR3 residues: CASSSTRPVESEQFF. In DNA form, the CDR3 reads TGTGCCAGCAGCTCGACCAGGCCCGTCGAATCCGAGCAGTTCTTC. The full variable domain, with the rest looked up from reference TRBV7-3 and TRBJ2-1, is GAGVSQTPSNKVTEKGKYVELRCDPISGHTALYWYRQSLGQGPEFLIYFQGTGAADDSGLPNDRFFAVRPEGSVSTLKIQRTERGDSAVYLCASSSTRPVESEQFFGPGTRLTVL.

The rearrangement uses TRBV6-5 and TRBJ2-7, with D possibly matching TRBD2 (6 bases). Germline CDR1 reads MNHEY; CDR2 reads SVGAGI. CDR3 length: 13 residues. Trimming took off 4 bases at V and 3 bases at J, with 10 bases between the two ends. The CDR3 region is CASSSEGVYEQYF. CDR3 sequence (DNA): TGTGCCAGCAGTTCGGAGGGTGTCTACGAGCAGTACTTC.

V is TRBV5-1 and J is TRBJ2-5; 10 bases fit TRBD1. J gave up 4 bases and V 4 bases, and 7 bases lay outside the gene matches. The CDR3 totals 15 residues. Germline CDR1 is SGHRS and CDR2 is YFSETQ. The CDR3 loop is CASSHPGQGLETQYF. Here the CDR3 DNA reads TGCGCCAGCAGCCATCCGGGACAGGGGCTAGAGACCCAGTACTTC.